This T cell receptor beta chain was identified in a study of blood T cell repertoires in COVID-19. On the study more broadly: Whether acute or convalescent, the COVID-19 samples came from the United States, Italy and Spain. Sources were T cells, B-cell-depleted T cells, or PBMCs; the material itself was cDNA or gDNA.

Original data processing: Estimation of nucleated cell counts was performed using reference gene primer amplification. Produced via immunoSEQ multiplex PCR; TCRdb's table is partial and in-frame only. V, J and clone size were drawn from that table, and D and trimming were deduced from the DNA. Here the sample spans over 250,000 clones, over 75% being singletons. The V gene end was trimmed by 10 bases and the J gene end by 3 bases; junction bases not matched to a gene: 12. Germline V lookup: CDR1 SGHVS, CDR2 FQNEAQ. The CDR3 consists of 14 residues. The clonotype was recovered from a woman under 40 with acute or convalescent COVID-19. Sequences were obtained from peripheral blood. V and J are TRBV7-8 and TRBJ2-7; 7 bases are shared with TRBD1. CDR3 nucleotide sequence: TGTGCCACCAAGACTGGGACAGAGCACTACGAGCAGTACTTC. Protein product: CATKTGTEHYEQYF. Variable domain in full (rest from reference TRBV7-8 and TRBJ2-7): GAGVSQSPRYKVAKRGQDVALRCDPISGHVSLFWYQQALGQGPEFLTYFQNEAQLDKSGLPSDRFFAERPEGSVSTLKIQRTQQEDSAVYLCATKTGTEHYEQYFGPGTRLTVT.